These 24 T cell receptor beta chains share one sample of origin, sequenced in a study of blood T cells in healthy people across ages. A J-beta primer mix and a sample-barcoded 5' primer were used in a second PCR of about 7 to 12 cycles. Each CDR3 protein is one row after TCRdb ran MiXCR on the 5' RACE reads. The sample holds some 900,000 distinct CDR3 sequences, around 28% seen once. Sequencing used blood. All receptors come from a woman of 80 years or more in good health.

J is TRBJ1-4 and V is TRBV29-1, with D possibly TRBD1 on 6 matching bases. Germline values: CDR1 SQVTM, CDR2 ANQGSEA. The CDR3 spans 14 residues. With 4 bases removed from V and 6 bases from J, the gap between germline ends came to 15 bases. The CDR3, as DNA: TGCAGCGTTGTGCGGGGGGCAGGAGATGAAAAACTGTTTTTT. This translates into CSVVRGAGDEKLFF.

There are a few counts of this clonotype. Given a much more abundant clone one base away, this may be a read error. V gene TRBV7-2 combines with J gene TRBJ2-7, with 8 bases fitting TRBD1. The CDR3 contains 14 residues. From germline, CDR1 is SGHTA and CDR2 FQGNSA. Trimming took 6 bases from V and 3 from J; bases not matched to a gene: 7. This chain's CDR3 is CASRAGTGGYEQYF. DNA for the CDR3: TGTGCCAGCAGGGCCGGGACAGGAGGCTACGAGCAGTACTTC.

The sample holds many counts of this clonotype. The chain carries TRBV7-6 and TRBJ1-5, with a weak D call TRBD1 (6 bases). The CDR3 sequence is 15 residues long. V lost 5 bases and J 0 bases, leaving 11 bases between the germline ends. Germline lookup yields CDR1 SGHVS and CDR2 FNYEAQ. The CDR3 bases are TGTGCCAGCAGCCAGGACAGTTATAGCAATCAGCCCCAGCATTTT. Protein product: CASSQDSYSNQPQHF.

This clonotype was detected only a few times. A much larger clone lies a single base off, so this may be a read error. The chain carries TRBV7-2 and TRBJ2-6, with a weak D call TRBD2 (5 bases). Germline V gene sequence: CDR1 SGHTA, CDR2 FQGNSA. The CDR3 covers 15 residues. Trimming left V 3 bases short and J 2 bases short, with 8 bases between. The CDR3 DNA sequence: TGTGCCAGCAGCTTGGAGGTAGCTGGGGCCAACGTCCTGACTTTC. Translating gives CASSLEVAGANVLTF.

Remarks on this clonotype: One end of the junction does not line up with germline, which may come from a read error. The chain employs TRBV20-1 and TRBJ1-1; D is ambiguous. This CDR3 has 14 residues. Germline CDR1 is DFQATT and CDR2 is SNEGSKA (reference sequence). CDR3 in amino acids: CGADARWRNTEAFF. CDR3 sequence (DNA): TGCGGTGCCGATGCCCGTTGGAGGAACACTGAAGCTTTCTTT.

J is TRBJ1-1 and V is TRBV7-9; D ambiguous. The CDR3 sequence is 12 residues long. V dropped 3 bases and J dropped 11 bases, with 13 bases sitting between them. CDR1 and CDR2 from the germline V gene are SEHNR and FQNEAQ (reference sequence). As DNA, the CDR3 is TGTGCCAGCAGCTTCATGCAGTCTTTGGCTTTCTTT. This codes for CASSFMQSLAFF.

The chain couples TRBV6-5 to TRBJ2-3; D possibly uses TRBD1 or TRBD2 (5 bases each). The CDR3 has 13 residues. Per the germline V gene, CDR1 is MNHEY and CDR2 is SVGAGI. The ends were cut back, 6 bases at V and 6 bases at J, with 13 bases in the middle. The CDR3 DNA is TGTGCCAGCAGCCGTGGGGGACCCGATACGCAGTATTTT. Its protein is CASSRGGPDTQYF.

The gene calls are TRBV5-1 and TRBJ2-1; D gene unclear. The V end was cut by 3 bases, the J end by 9 bases, with 13 bases between. The CDR3 contains 13 residues. Germline-derived CDR1 and CDR2 are SGHRS and YFSETQ. The CDR3 loop reads CASSSKIGSEQFF. For the CDR3, the DNA is TGCGCCAGCAGCTCAAAGATCGGAAGTGAGCAGTTCTTC.

In this sample, this clonotype turned up many times. This rearrangement joins TRBV5-5 to TRBJ2-7; 7 bases are shared with TRBD1. The CDR3 is made up of 14 amino acids. V dropped 4 bases and J dropped 0; count of bases not matched to a gene: 4. CDR1 SGHKS and CDR2 YYEKEE come from the germline V gene (reference sequence). DNA for the CDR3: TGTGCCAGCAGCCGCCGGGACAGCTCCTACGAGCAGTACTTC. It is translated as CASSRRDSSYEQYF.

The chain employs TRBV5-1 and TRBJ2-1; D tentatively fits TRBD1 or TRBD2 (6 bases each). This CDR3 is 15 amino acids long. Germline V gene data show CDR1 as SGHRS and CDR2 as YFSETQ. Trimming shortened V by 4 bases and J by 7 bases, and 18 bases separated the two germline ends. The CDR3 region has the DNA TGCGCCAGCAGCCTGGAGGTGGGGGGCAATAATGAGCAGTTCTTC. The encoded protein is CASSLEVGGNNEQFF.

Turning to this clonotype: A much more abundant neighbour one base away suggests this may be a read error. The CDR3 region is CATSDLGLAENTDTQYF. CDR3 sequence (DNA): TGTGCCACCAGTGATTTAGGTCTAGCGGAGAACACAGATACGCAGTATTTT. The chain uses TRBV24-1 and TRBJ2-3; 7 bases match TRBD2. Looked up from germline, CDR1 is KGHDR and CDR2 is SFDVKD. The V gene end was trimmed by 1 base and the J gene end by 2 bases; junction bases not matched to a gene: 8. CDR3 size: 17 residues.

This clonotype was observed a few times. The gene calls are TRBV3-1 and TRBJ2-4; D unresolved. The germline CDR1 and CDR2 sequences are LGHDT and YNNKEL (reference sequence). The CDR3 extends over 14 amino acids. Trimming took 4 bases from V and 5 from J, leaving 12 bases between them. The CDR3 region is CASSPNGLENIQYF. The CDR3 coding sequence is TGTGCCAGCAGCCCCAATGGGCTAGAAAACATTCAGTACTTC. Using reference TRBV3-1 and TRBJ2-4 for the parts outside the CDR3, the full variable domain is DTAVSQTPKYLVTQMGNDKSIKCEQNLGHDTMYWYKQDSKKFLKIMFSYNNKELIINETVPNRFSPKSPDKAHLNLHINSLELGDSAVYFCASSPNGLENIQYFGAGTRLSVL.

This clonotype has a handful of counts. This may be a read error: a much more frequent sequence differs by one nucleotide. V gene TRBV7-2 combines with J gene TRBJ2-1, with TRBD2 identical over 7 bases. Losses at the gene ends were 5 bases for V and 6 bases for J; bases not matched to a gene: 7. Germline V CDR1 and CDR2: SGHTA, FQGNSA. This CDR3 is 14 amino acids long. The CDR3 sequence is CASSPSGPCNEQFF. For the CDR3, the DNA is TGTGCCAGCAGCCCTAGCGGTCCCTGCAATGAGCAGTTCTTC.

The V call is TRBV7-2, the J call TRBJ2-2; TRBD1 or TRBD2 may be the D gene (5 bases each). The CDR3 contains 16 residues. The V and J ends lost 5 bases and 4 bases respectively, with 17 bases between them. CDR1 is SGHTA and CDR2 is FQGNSA in the germline V gene. In DNA, the CDR3 is TGTGCCAGCAGCCGAAGGGACCTCAGGCCCACCGGGGAGCTGTTTTTT. Protein product: CASSRRDLRPTGELFF. Full variable domain (outside the CDR3, taken from reference TRBV7-2 and TRBJ2-2): GAGVSQSPSNKVTEKGKDVELRCDPISGHTALYWYRQSLGQGLEFLIYFQGNSAPDKSGLPSDRFSAERTGGSVSTLTIQRTQQEDSAVYLCASSRRDLRPTGELFFGEGSRLTVL.

This clonotype was found many times. The rearrangement uses TRBV14 and TRBJ2-7, with D perhaps matching TRBD2 (5 bases). The CDR3 has 15 amino acids. Trimming stripped 0 bases from V and 0 bases from J, with 9 bases between. Germline assignment: CDR1 SGHDN and CDR2 FVKESK. In DNA form, the CDR3 reads TGTGCCAGCAGCCAAGATTCTAGCATCTCCTACGAGCAGTACTTC. It codes for CASSQDSSISYEQYF.

This clonotype has ten or more counts. This chain connects TRBV4-3 to TRBJ2-1, with 7 positions matching TRBD2. CDR1 and CDR2 from the germline V gene are LGHNA and YSLEER. The CDR3 covers 14 residues. V lost 1 base to trimming and J lost 6 bases; unmatched junction nucleotides: 3. The CDR3 coding sequence is TGCGCCAGCAGCCAAGTGTCGGGGGGCAATGAGCAGTTCTTC. Amino acid sequence: CASSQVSGGNEQFF.

In its sample, this clonotype was seen a few times. The genes are TRBV6-1 and TRBJ2-2; D is ambiguous. CDR1 and CDR2 (germline): MNHNS, SASEGT. This CDR3 comprises 14 residues. V was pared by 4 bases and J by 1 base, with 7 bases between. CDR3 region: CASSAVRNTGELFF. The DNA of the CDR3 is TGTGCCAGCAGTGCTGTGAGGAACACCGGGGAGCTGTTTTTT.

This clonotype was seen at least ten times. The rearrangement uses TRBV7-9 and TRBJ1-1; TRBD1 aligns across 7 bases. CDR3 size: 17 residues. Germline CDR1 SEHNR, CDR2 FQNEAQ (reference sequence). J lost 0 bases, V lost 2 bases, and 9 bases had no gene match. This CDR3 reads CASSLRGQGGLNTEAFF. The DNA for the CDR3 is TGTGCCAGCAGCTTAAGAGGGCAGGGGGGGCTGAACACTGAAGCTTTCTTT.

This clonotype was seen only a few times. The chain combines TRBV30 with TRBJ1-2; no definite D call. Germline V gene data show CDR1 as GTSNPN and CDR2 as SVGIG (reference sequence). V was cut by 0 bases and J by 4 bases, with 9 bases left in between. The CDR3 length is 13 residues. The CDR3 bases are TGTGCCTGGAGTGTACATGATTTCTATGGCTACACCTTC. Its protein is CAWSVHDFYGYTF.

This clonotype was seen ten or more times. V is TRBV6-4 and J is TRBJ2-7, with D maybe TRBD1 (6 bases). Trimming took 0 bases from V and 0 from J, leaving 12 bases between them. The CDR3 extends over 16 amino acids. The germline gives CDR1 MRHNA, CDR2 SNTAGT. CDR3 protein: CASSDSGAGYSYEQYF. The DNA of the CDR3 is TGTGCCAGCAGTGACTCGGGGGCAGGCTACTCCTACGAGCAGTACTTC.

The chain combines TRBV7-9 with TRBJ1-1, with D hard to call. Trimming left V 5 bases short and J 1 base short, with 11 bases between. The CDR3 is 14 amino acids. Germline V gene sequence: CDR1 SEHNR, CDR2 FQNEAQ (reference sequence). The CDR3 region is CASSPVFKNTEAFF. DNA for the CDR3: TGTGCCAGCAGCCCCGTCTTCAAGAACACTGAAGCTTTCTTT.

The chain couples TRBV5-1 to TRBJ2-1, with a possible D match to TRBD2 (5 bases). The CDR3 has 13 amino acids. Germline lookup yields CDR1 SGHRS and CDR2 YFSETQ. The V and J ends lost 6 bases and 4 bases respectively, with 11 bases between them. CDR3 bases: TGCGCCAGCAAGGACTGGGCTTACAATGAGCAGTTCTTC. Its translation is CASKDWAYNEQFF.

The sample holds many counts of this clonotype. The chain joins TRBV12-3 or TRBV12-4 to TRBJ2-3; 15 bases fit TRBD2. The CDR3 is made up of 16 amino acids. V lost 6 bases to trimming and J lost 1 base; unmatched junction nucleotides: 2. CDR3 DNA: TGTGCCAGCAGCCGGACTAGCGGGGGGGGCACAGATACGCAGTATTTT. Translating it yields CASSRTSGGGTDTQYF.

This clonotype has at least ten counts. The chain has TRBV6-5 and TRBJ1-2; 7 nucleotides align to TRBD1. Germline values: CDR1 MNHEY, CDR2 SVGAGI. The CDR3 is made up of 18 amino acids. V trimming: 0 bases; J trimming: 4 bases; junction bases outside the gene matches: 14. The CDR3 is CASSYSVTGEMASYGYTF. The CDR3, as DNA: TGTGCCAGCAGTTACTCGGTAACAGGGGAAATGGCTAGCTATGGCTACACCTTC.